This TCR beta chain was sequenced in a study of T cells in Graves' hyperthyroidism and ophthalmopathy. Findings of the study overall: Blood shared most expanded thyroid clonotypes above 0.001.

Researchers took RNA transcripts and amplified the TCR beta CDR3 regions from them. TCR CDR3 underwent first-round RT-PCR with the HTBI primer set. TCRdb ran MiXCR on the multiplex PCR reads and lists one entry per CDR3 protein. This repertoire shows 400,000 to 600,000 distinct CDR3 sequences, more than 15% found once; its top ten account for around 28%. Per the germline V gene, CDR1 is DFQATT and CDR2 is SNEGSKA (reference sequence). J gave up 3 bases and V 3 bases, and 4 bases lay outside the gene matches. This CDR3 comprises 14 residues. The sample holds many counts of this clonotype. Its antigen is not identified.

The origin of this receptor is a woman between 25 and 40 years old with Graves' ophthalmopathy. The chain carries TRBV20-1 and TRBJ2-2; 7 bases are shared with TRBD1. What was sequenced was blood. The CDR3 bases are TGCAGTGCTAGTAAGGGGGCAGACACCGGGGAGCTGTTTTTT. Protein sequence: CSASKGADTGELFF.